Below, one T cell receptor (beta chain) is given with its context. The antigen is not known. This entry belongs to a study of metastatic and nonmetastatic thyroid tumors. Study context: The study looked at repertoires side by side in blood and in tumor or nodule tissue from malignant and benign thyroid patients.

Germline V gives CDR1 DFQATT, CDR2 SNEGSKA (reference sequence). This CDR3 has 16 amino acids. V lost 6 bases and J lost 2, with 22 bases in between. As handled by the study authors: Researchers built a distant-metastasis classifier for papillary thyroid cancer that drew on CDR3 differences across clinicopathological groups. TCRdb re-clonotyped the PCR reads via MiXCR. The authors' filters were not applied to this entry. The sample shows tens of thousands of clones, under 15% of them seen only once. Patients were all untreated before their thyroid surgery. Regarding the study as a whole: It was reportedly found that TCR beta diversity was significantly higher in malignant thyroid tumors than in benign nodules, a difference seen in both blood and tumor samples.

The chain uses TRBV20-1 and TRBJ1-2; D is perhaps TRBD1 (6 bases). The sequencing input was tumor tissue. The TCR was taken from a female donor with papillary thyroid cancer or a benign thyroid nodule (not recorded which). Some clones in this sample may be carry-over from other donors' samples. For the CDR3, the DNA is TGCAGTGCCCACGCCTACCTGGACAGTGGCAACTATGGCTACACCTTC. Its protein product is CSAHAYLDSGNYGYTF.